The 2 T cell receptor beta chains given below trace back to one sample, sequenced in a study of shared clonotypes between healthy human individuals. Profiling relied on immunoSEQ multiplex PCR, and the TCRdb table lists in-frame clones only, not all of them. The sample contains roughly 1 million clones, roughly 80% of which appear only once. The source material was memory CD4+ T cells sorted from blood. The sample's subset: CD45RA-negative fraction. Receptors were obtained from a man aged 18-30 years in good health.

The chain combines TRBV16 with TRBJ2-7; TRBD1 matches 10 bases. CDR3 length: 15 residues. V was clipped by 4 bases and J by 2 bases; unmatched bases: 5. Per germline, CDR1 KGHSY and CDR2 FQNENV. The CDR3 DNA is TGTGCCAGCAGCCTCGGCGGGACAGGGGCCTACGAGCAGTACTTC. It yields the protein CASSLGGTGAYEQYF.

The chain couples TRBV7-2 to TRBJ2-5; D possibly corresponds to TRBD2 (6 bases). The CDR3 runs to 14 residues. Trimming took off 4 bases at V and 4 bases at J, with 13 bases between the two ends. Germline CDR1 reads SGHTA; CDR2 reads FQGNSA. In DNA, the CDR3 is TGTGCCAGCAGCTCGACTAGTCTTAGAGAGACCCAGTACTTC. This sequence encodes CASSSTSLRETQYF. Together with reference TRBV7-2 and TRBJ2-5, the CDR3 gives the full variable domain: GAGVSQSPSNKVTEKGKDVELRCDPISGHTALYWYRQSLGQGLEFLIYFQGNSAPDKSGLPSDRFSAERTGGSVSTLTIQRTQQEDSAVYLCASSSTSLRETQYFGPGTRLLVL.